Listed below are T cell receptor beta chains from one sample, sequenced in a study of CD4 T cells in relation to SARS-CoV-2 and coronaviruses. No antigen has been assigned to these receptors. Profiling relied on immunoSEQ multiplex PCR, and the TCRdb table lists in-frame clones only, not all of them. This table has under 30,000 clones, about two thirds appearing once. The sample comprised CD4+ T cells from PBMCs, cultured in vitro. Every receptor here comes from a human donor in good health. The CDR3 runs from the conserved cysteine through the conserved F or W. D genes are given only for firm matches. Size tells how often a clone was seen (once, few, many) or the class of an expanded clone, and some rows leave it out.

j_call d_call v_call clone_size cdr3_aa
TRBJ1-1 . TRBV11-2 . CASSLSSSEAFF
TRBJ2-1 . TRBV3-1/TRBV3-2 few CASSQDTRVDNEQFF
TRBJ2-7 TRBD2 TRBV18 few CASSPPASGGNEQYF
TRBJ1-6 . TRBV6-5 . CASGRDRRSPLHF
TRBJ2-3 . TRBV7-8 . CASSWGGQPADTQYF
TRBJ2-1 . TRBV7-8 . CASRLQWNEQFF
TRBJ2-7 . TRBV7-2 . CASSLFSYEQYF
TRBJ2-7 . TRBV7-9 . CASSLGDNIYEQYF
TRBJ2-3 TRBD2 TRBV3-1/TRBV3-2 . CASSQEVSGGAEDTQYF
TRBJ1-5 . TRBV19 once CASSLLGGTNQPQHF
TRBJ2-7 TRBD2 TRBV7-3 . CASSQTSGGEQYF
TRBJ2-7 . TRBV10-3 . CAIRQNYEQYF
TRBJ2-3 TRBD2 TRBV7-2 . CASSYQGLAGDTQYF
TRBJ1-1 . TRBV6-6 few CASRGPGRNTEAFF
TRBJ1-2 . TRBV18 . CASSPGLRGGFHGYTF
TRBJ2-5 TRBD2 TRBV19 . CASSMGGEIQETQYF
TRBJ1-5 . TRBV5-1 . CASRLEVSGNQPQHF
TRBJ2-7 TRBD2 TRBV5-4 . CASSLATSGTTVEQYF
TRBJ1-4 . TRBV4-3 . CASSVHGEKLFF
TRBJ2-3 . TRBV29-1 . CSVDEGVSHDTQYF
TRBJ2-4 TRBD1 TRBV18 . CASSAGTGFLNIQYF
TRBJ2-7 . TRBV10-1 few CASSEGRKHYEQYF
TRBJ1-5 . TRBV5-1 . CASSAVPNQPQHF
TRBJ2-1 . TRBV6-5 once CASSYLEGRSVAEQFF
TRBJ1-5 . TRBV5-8 . CASSQAFSQPQHF
TRBJ2-6 TRBD1 TRBV2 few CASGSDRASGANVLTF
TRBJ1-5 . TRBV5-5 . CASSLPGSHQHF
TRBJ1-1 . TRBV2 few CASSDDPRRNTEAFF
TRBJ1-6 . TRBV21-1 . CASSKCTPNSPLHF
TRBJ1-1 . TRBV5-1 . CASSETLNTEAFF
TRBJ2-1 . TRBV27 . CASGYSTSGNEQFF
TRBJ2-3 . TRBV11-2 . CASSLDTGTDTQYF
TRBJ2-7 TRBD2 TRBV18 . CASSLGGIAYEQYF
TRBJ2-3 TRBD2 TRBV2 . CASNRLAGGTDTQYF
TRBJ2-1 . TRBV28 . CASSGSGPYNEQFF
TRBJ1-2 TRBD1 TRBV29-1 . CSAAGGMDYGYTF
TRBJ2-5 . TRBV2 . CASLGTARETQYF
TRBJ1-6 . TRBV4-3 . CASSQTGESPLHF
TRBJ1-1 . TRBV18 . CASSPGHGSTEAFF
TRBJ2-1 . TRBV12-2 . CASRLDPGSQPGNEQFF
TRBJ1-1 . TRBV19 . CASSIGQVDTEAFF
TRBJ2-2 TRBD2 TRBV10-3 . CAIRLGTGRGDTGELFF
TRBJ2-1 . TRBV6-5 . CASRQGIEQFF
TRBJ2-3 TRBD2 TRBV19 . CASTMTSGTDTQYF
TRBJ1-6 . TRBV18 . CASSSDPEAPLHF
TRBJ2-7 TRBD1 TRBV6-5 . CASSYSGQGTYEQYF
TRBJ1-5 . TRBV2 once CASSVDRGNQPQHF
TRBJ2-5 TRBD2 TRBV5-1 . CASSGGTSGAQETQYF
TRBJ1-5 . TRBV2 . CASSSGSLPGNQPQHF
TRBJ2-7 . TRBV27 . CASSGTSGEQYF